The entry below gives a single T cell receptor beta chain sequence along with its context. Its antigen is still unknown. The data were taken from a study of shared clonotypes between healthy human individuals. Study-wide results and caveats: Donors were few, which limited the genetic and exposure-history diversity represented. An expected dependence of interdonor clonotype sharing on sequencing depth was noted.

Subsets obtained from CD4+ cells comprised CD45RA+ naive and CD45RA-negative memory cells. Genomic DNA belonging to each subset was distributed in equal measure over several immunoSEQ plates. TCRdb keeps only in-frame clones here, not all; method: immunoSEQ multiplex PCR. The sample yields about 1 million clones, about 75% seen once. Germline loops: CDR1 PRHDT, CDR2 FYEKMQ (reference sequence). Germline trimming cut 5 bases from V and 3 bases from J; bases unmatched to any gene: 9. This CDR3 is 16 amino acids long. Sequenced material: memory CD4+ T cells sorted from blood. Subset: CD45RA-negative fraction. J is TRBJ2-1 and V is TRBV13; 8 bases agree with TRBD1. The source of this sequence is a man aged 18 to 30 in good health. In DNA, the CDR3 is TGTGCCAGCAGCAACCTAAACAGGGGGTTCTACAATGAGCAGTTCTTC. Protein product: CASSNLNRGFYNEQFF.